The present TCR beta chain was sequenced within a study of OX40 agonist ivuxolimab in advanced cancers. Study-wide context: The patients received agonistic anti-OX40 (CD134) antibody ivuxolimab. Subjects had a mean age of about 65 years, with a range of 23 to 79; around 80% were male.

This clone was detected once. The antigen is not known. Findings and limits, study-wide: Certain nonresponders likewise exhibited a low normalized T-cell clonal expansion.

Germline values: CDR1 SGHVS, CDR2 FNYEAQ. Trimming pared 3 bases from V and 7 bases from J, leaving 3 bases between. There are 11 residues in the CDR3. Profiled with immunoSEQ multiplex PCR; TCRdb holds only in-frame clones, not every one. The sample carries about 54,000 clones, around 89% recorded once. The V call is TRBV7-6, the J call TRBJ2-2; the D is unclear. This sequence originates from an adult with an advanced solid tumor such as melanoma, head and neck, liver or kidney cancer. This specimen consisted of CD4+ or CD8+ T cells sorted from blood, obtained in a trial of the OX40 agonist ivuxolimab. The CDR3 coding sequence is TGTGCCAGCAGCTTCGGCGGGGAGCTGTTTTTT. As protein: CASSFGGELFF.